These 3 T cell receptor beta chains were all obtained from the same sample, sequenced in a study of blood T cells in healthy people across ages. For the second PCR, which ran for roughly 6 to 12 cycles, a sample-barcoded 5' primer and a J-beta primer mix were used. MiXCR, run by TCRdb on the 5' RACE reads, gives a single entry per CDR3 protein. The top ten hold 17% of the sample, which has 870,000 or so distinct CDR3 sequences, about 30% seen once. The specimen sequenced was blood. These receptors were collected from a woman at least 80 years old in good health.

This clonotype has at least ten counts. The chain links TRBV11-2 to TRBJ2-5; D unresolved. Germline V gene data show CDR1 as SGHAT and CDR2 as FQNNGV. The germline V and J ends were trimmed by 1 base and 11 bases, with 11 bases remaining between them. The CDR3 consists of 12 residues. The CDR3 nucleotides are TGTGCCAGCAGCTTAGCACCCCTATCTCAGTACTTC. This encodes CASSLAPLSQYF.

This clonotype occurred many times. This rearrangement joins TRBV10-3 to TRBJ2-1, with 9 bases matching TRBD1. The CDR3 runs 13 residues. V shed 6 bases and J 8 bases; nucleotides not matched to a gene: 5. The germline gives CDR1 ENHRY, CDR2 SYGVKD. Written as DNA, the CDR3 is TGTGCCATCAGGGACAGGGGTATCGATGAGCAGTTCTTC. Encoded protein: CAIRDRGIDEQFF.

About this clonotype: A junction end diverges from the germline sequence, so it may reflect a read error. The chain combines TRBV18 with TRBJ2-1; the D gene is possibly TRBD1 (5 bases). The last part of the DNA fits TRBJ2-7 better; the J call may be wrong. This CDR3 has 16 residues. Germline lookup yields CDR1 KGHSH and CDR2 LQKENI. CDR3 loop: CASPPSRRGGPAEQYF. The DNA for the CDR3 is TGTGCCAGCCCACCAAGTCGAAGGGGTGGCCCTGCTGAGCAGTACTTC.